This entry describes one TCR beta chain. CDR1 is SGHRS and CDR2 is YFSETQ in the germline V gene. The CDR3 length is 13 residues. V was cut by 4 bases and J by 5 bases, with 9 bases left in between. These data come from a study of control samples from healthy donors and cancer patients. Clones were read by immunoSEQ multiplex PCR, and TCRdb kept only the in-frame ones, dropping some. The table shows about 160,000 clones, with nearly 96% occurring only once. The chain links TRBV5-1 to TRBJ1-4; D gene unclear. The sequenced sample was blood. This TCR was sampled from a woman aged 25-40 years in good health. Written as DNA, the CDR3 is TGCGCCAGCAGCGGCCAGCTAAATGAAAAACTGTTTTTT. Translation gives CASSGQLNEKLFF. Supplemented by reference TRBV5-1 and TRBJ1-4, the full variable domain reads KAGVTQTPRYLIKTRGQQVTLSCSPISGHRSVSWYQQTPGQGLQFLFEYFSETQRNKGNFPGRFSGRQFSNSRSEMNVSTLELGDSALYLCASSGQLNEKLFFGSGTQLSVL.